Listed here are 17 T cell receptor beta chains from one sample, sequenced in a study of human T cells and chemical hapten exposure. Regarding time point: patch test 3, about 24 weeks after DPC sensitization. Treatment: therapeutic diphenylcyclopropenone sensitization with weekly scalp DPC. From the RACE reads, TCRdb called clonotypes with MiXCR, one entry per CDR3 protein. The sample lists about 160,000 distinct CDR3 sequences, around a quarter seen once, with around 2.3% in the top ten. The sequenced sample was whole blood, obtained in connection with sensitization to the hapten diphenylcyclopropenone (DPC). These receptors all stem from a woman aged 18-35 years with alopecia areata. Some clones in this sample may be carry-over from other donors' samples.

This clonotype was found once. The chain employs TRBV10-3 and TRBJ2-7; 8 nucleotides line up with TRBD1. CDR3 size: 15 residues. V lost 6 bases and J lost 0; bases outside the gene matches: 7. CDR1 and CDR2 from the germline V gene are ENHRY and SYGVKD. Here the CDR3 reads CAIRGGQVTSYEQYF. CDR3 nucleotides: TGTGCCATCAGGGGGGGACAGGTTACCTCCTACGAGCAGTACTTC.

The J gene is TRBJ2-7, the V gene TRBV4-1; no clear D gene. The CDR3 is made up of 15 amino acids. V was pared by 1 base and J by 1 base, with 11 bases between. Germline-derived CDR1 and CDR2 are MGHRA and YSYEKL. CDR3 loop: CASSQVPGQSYEQYF. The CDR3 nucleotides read TGCGCCAGCAGCCAAGTACCGGGCCAGTCCTACGAGCAGTACTTC.

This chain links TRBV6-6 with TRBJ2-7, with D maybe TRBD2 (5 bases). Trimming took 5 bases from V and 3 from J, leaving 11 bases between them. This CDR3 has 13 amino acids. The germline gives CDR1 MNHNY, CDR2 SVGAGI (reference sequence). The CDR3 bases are TGTGCCAGCAGTCGGGAACGCGACTACGAGCAGTACTTC. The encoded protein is CASSRERDYEQYF.

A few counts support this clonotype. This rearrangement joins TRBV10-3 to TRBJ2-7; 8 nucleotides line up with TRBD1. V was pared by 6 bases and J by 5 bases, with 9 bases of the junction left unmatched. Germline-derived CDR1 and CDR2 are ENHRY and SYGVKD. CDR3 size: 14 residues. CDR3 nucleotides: TGTGCCATCAGGACCGGGACAGGCGGGAACGAGCAGTACTTC. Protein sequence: CAIRTGTGGNEQYF.

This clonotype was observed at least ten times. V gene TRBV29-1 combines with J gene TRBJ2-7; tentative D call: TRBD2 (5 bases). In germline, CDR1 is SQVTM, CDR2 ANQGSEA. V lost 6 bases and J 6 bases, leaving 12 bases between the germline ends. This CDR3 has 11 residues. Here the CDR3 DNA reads TGCAGCGTCCGCCGGGAACGCGAGCAGTACTTC. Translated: CSVRREREQYF.

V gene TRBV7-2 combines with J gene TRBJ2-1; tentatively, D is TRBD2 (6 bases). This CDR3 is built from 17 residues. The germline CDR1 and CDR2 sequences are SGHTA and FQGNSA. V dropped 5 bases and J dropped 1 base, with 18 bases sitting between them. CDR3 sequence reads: CASSLGTSTSSYNEQFF. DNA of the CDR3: TGTGCCAGCAGCCTGGGGACTTCAACGTCTTCCTACAATGAGCAGTTCTTC. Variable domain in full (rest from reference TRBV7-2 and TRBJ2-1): GAGVSQSPSNKVTEKGKDVELRCDPISGHTALYWYRQSLGQGLEFLIYFQGNSAPDKSGLPSDRFSAERTGGSVSTLTIQRTQQEDSAVYLCASSLGTSTSSYNEQFFGPGTRLTVL.

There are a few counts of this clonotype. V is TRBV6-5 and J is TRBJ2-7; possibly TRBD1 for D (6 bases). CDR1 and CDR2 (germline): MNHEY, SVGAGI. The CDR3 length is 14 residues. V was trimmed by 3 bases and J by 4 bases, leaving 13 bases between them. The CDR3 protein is CASSYAGTQYEQYF. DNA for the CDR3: TGTGCCAGCAGTTATGCAGGGACACAATACGAGCAGTACTTC.

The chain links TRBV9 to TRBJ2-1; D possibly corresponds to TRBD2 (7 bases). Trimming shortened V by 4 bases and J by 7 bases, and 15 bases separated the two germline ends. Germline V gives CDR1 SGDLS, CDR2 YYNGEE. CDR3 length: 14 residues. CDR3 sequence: CASSLGGGSNEQFF. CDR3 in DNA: TGTGCCAGCAGCCTAGGGGGAGGGTCTAATGAGCAGTTCTTC. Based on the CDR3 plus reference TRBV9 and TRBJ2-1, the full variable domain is DSGVTQTPKHLITATGQRVTLRCSPRSGDLSVYWYQQSLDQGLQFLIQYYNGEERAKGNILERFSAQQFPDLHSELNLSSLELGDSALYFCASSLGGGSNEQFFGPGTRLTVL.

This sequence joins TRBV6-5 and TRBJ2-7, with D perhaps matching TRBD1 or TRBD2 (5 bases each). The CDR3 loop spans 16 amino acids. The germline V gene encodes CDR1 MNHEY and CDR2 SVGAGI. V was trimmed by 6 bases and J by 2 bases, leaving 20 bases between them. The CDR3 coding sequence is TGTGCCAGCAGATCCTCCGGGACCTCCGTAGCCTACGAGCAGTACTTC. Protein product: CASRSSGTSVAYEQYF.

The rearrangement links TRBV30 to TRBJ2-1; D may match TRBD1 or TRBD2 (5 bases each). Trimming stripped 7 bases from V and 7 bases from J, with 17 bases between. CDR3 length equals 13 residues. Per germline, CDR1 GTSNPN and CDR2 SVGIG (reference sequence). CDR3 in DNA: TGTGCCTTGGGGCGGGCCGGCACGAATGAGCAGTTCTTC. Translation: CALGRAGTNEQFF.

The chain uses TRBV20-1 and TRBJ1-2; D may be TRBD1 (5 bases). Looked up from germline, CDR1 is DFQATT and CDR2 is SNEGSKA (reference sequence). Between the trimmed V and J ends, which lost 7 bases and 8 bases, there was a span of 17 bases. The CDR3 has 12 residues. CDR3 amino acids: CSGRSSGEGYTF. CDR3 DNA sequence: TGCAGTGGCCGAAGTTCGGGGGAAGGCTACACCTTC.

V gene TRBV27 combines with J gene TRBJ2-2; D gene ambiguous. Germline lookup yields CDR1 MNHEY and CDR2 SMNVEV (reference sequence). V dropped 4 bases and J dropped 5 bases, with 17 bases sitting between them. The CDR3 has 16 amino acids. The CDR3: CASSSDGTTWTGELFF. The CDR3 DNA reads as TGTGCCAGCAGTTCCGACGGAACTACTTGGACCGGGGAGCTGTTTTTT.

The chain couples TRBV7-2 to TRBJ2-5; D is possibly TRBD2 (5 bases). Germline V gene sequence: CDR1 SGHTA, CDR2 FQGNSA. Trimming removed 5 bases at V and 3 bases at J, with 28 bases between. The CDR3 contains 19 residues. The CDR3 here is CASSTSANVNRDRKETQYF. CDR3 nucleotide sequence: TGTGCCAGCAGCACCTCAGCCAACGTAAACCGGGATCGCAAAGAGACCCAGTACTTC.

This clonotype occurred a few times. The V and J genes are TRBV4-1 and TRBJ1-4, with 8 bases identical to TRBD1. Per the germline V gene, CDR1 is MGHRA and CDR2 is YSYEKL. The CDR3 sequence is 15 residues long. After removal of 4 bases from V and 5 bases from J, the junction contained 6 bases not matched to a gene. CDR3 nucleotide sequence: TGCGCCAGCAGCCTTTCGGACAGGGTAAATGAAAAACTGTTTTTT. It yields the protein CASSLSDRVNEKLFF.

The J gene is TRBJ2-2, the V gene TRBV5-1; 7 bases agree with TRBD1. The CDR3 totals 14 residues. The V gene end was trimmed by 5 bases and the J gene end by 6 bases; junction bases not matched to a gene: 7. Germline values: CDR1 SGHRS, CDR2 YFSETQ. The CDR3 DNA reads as TGCGCCAGCAGTCACACAGGGGTCCCCGGGGAGCTGTTTTTT. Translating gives CASSHTGVPGELFF.

CDR3: CSVAGRDSNQPQHF. The CDR3 coding sequence is TGCAGCGTTGCCGGCAGAGATAGCAATCAGCCCCAGCATTTT. The genes are TRBV29-1 and TRBJ1-5; D call uncertain. V dropped 4 bases and J dropped 0 bases, with 10 bases sitting between them. The CDR3 sequence is 14 residues long. Per germline, CDR1 SQVTM and CDR2 ANQGSEA.

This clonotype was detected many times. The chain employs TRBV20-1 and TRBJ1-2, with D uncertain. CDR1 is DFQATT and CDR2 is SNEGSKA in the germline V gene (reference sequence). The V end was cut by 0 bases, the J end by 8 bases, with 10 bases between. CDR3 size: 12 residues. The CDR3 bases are TGCAGTGCTAGAGACCCCGCAGGAGGCTACACCTTC. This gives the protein CSARDPAGGYTF.